The source of this T cell receptor (beta chain) is a study of CD8+CD57+ T cells in acquired aplastic anemia. Overall study context: Quantities of DNA derived from sorted CD4+ and CD8+ cells averaged around 3.2 ug.

This clonotype was recorded many times. The target antigen is unknown. The germline V gene has CDR1 SGHRS and CDR2 YFSETQ. The CDR3 length is 16 residues. The germline V and J ends were trimmed by 0 bases and 0 bases, with 11 bases remaining between them. Both TCR beta VDJ combination and CDR3 sequence profiling were carried out. Genomic DNA was the template for this profiling. TCRdb re-analysed the reads in MiXCR, keeping a single row per CDR3 protein. The sample lists some 120,000 distinct CDR3 sequences; less than 50% were seen once. Individuals selected for sequencing had exhibited CD8+CD57+ cell expansion on flow cytometry. Study results and limitations: CD8+ Simpson's diversity in patients was not significantly different from that in controls.

The V gene is TRBV5-1, the J gene TRBJ2-3, with D possibly called TRBD1 or TRBD2 (6 bases each). This clonotype was obtained from a human donor with aplastic anemia. Input material: sorted CD4+, CD8+, or CD8+CD57+ T cells (not recorded which) from PBMCs. The CDR3 coding sequence is TGCGCCAGCAGCTTGGAAGGGGGGCGCAGCACAGATACGCAGTATTTT. It translates to CASSLEGGRSTDTQYF.